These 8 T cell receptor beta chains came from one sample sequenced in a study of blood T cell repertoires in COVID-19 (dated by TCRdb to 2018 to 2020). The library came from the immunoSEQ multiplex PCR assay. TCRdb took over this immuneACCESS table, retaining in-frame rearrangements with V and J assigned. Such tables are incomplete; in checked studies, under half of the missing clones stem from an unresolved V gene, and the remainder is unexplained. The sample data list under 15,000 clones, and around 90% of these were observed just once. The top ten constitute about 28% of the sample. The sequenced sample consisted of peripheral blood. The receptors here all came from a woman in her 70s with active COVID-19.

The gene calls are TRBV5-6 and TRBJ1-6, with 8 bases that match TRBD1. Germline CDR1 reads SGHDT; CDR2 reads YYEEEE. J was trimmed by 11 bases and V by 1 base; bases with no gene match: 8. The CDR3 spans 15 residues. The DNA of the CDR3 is TGTGCCAGCAGCTTGCTTCAGGGGGCTTCGACACCCCTCCACTTT. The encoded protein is CASSLLQGASTPLHF. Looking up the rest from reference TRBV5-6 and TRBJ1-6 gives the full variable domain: DAGVTQSPTHLIKTRGQQVTLRCSPKSGHDTVSWYQQALGQGPQFIFQYYEEEERQRGNFPDRFSGHQFPNYSSELNVNALLLGDSALYLCASSLLQGASTPLHFGNGTRLTVT.

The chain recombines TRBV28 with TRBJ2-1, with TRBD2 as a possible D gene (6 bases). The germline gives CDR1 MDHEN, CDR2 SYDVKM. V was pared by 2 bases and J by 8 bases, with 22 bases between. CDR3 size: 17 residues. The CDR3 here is CASSLPETGRFRYEQFF. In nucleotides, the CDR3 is TGTGCCAGCAGTTTACCAGAAACGGGGAGGTTTAGATATGAGCAGTTCTTC.

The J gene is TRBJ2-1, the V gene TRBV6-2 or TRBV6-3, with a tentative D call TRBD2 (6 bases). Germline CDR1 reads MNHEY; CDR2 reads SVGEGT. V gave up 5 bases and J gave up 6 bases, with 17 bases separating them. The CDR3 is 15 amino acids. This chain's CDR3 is CASSRGGVLGNEQFF. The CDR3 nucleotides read TGTGCCAGCAGTAGAGGCGGGGTACTAGGCAATGAGCAGTTCTTC.

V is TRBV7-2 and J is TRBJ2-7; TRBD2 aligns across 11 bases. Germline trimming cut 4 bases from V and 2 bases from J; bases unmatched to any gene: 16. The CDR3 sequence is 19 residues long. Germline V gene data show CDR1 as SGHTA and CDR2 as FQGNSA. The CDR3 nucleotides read TGTGCCAGCAGCTCGCCCGGAGGCTCTCTTAGCGGGAGGGCCTACGAGCAGTACTTC. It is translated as CASSSPGGSLSGRAYEQYF.

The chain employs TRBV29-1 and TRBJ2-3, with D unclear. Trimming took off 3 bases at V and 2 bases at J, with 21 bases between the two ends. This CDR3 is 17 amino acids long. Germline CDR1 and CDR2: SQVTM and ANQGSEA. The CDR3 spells CSVDPYLDSQNTDTQYF. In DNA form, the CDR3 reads TGCAGCGTTGATCCCTACCTAGACTCTCAAAACACAGATACGCAGTATTTT.

The CDR3 spells CASSQTGTSGNEQFF. The CDR3 nucleotides read TGCGCCAGCAGCCAAACCGGGACTAGCGGAAATGAGCAGTTCTTC. This chain links TRBV4-1 with TRBJ2-1; 11 bases match TRBD2. The CDR3 length is 15 residues. The V gene's germline CDR1 is MGHRA and CDR2 YSYEKL. The V and J ends lost 2 bases and 7 bases, in that order; junction bases with no gene match: 4.

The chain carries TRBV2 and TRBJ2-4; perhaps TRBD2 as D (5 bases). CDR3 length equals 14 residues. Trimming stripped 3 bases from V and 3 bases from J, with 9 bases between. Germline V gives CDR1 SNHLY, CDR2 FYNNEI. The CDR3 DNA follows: TGTGCCAGCAGTGATTTCGGGGTCAAAAACATTCAGTACTTC. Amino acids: CASSDFGVKNIQYF.

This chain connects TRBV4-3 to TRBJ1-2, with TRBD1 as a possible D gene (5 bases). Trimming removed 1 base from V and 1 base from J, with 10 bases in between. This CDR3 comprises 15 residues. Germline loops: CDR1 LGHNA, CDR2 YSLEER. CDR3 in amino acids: CASSQVGQGNYGYTF. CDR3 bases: TGCGCCAGCAGCCAAGTCGGCCAGGGTAACTATGGCTACACCTTC.